One and the same sample provided the 27 T cell receptor beta chains below, sequenced in a study of shared clonotypes between healthy human individuals. CD45RO-negative cells were positively selected for CCR7, leaving out terminally differentiated effector memory CD45RA+ cells. Clones were read by immunoSEQ multiplex PCR, and TCRdb kept only the in-frame ones, dropping some. The table shows roughly 2,000,000 clones, with about 95% occurring only once. The sequenced material came from naive CD8+ T cells sorted from blood. These receptors all stem from a man aged 18 to 29 in good health.

A remark on this clone: The sample contains more than one DNA sequence encoding this CDR3. This rearrangement joins TRBV9 to TRBJ2-7; D gene unclear. This CDR3 is 14 amino acids long. Germline loops: CDR1 SGDLS, CDR2 YYNGEE. V gave up 0 bases and J gave up 4 bases, with 11 bases separating them. CDR3 amino acids: CASSVEDGGYEQYF. DNA of the CDR3: TGTGCCAGCAGCGTAGAAGACGGTGGGTACGAGCAGTACTTC.

The chain combines TRBV28 with TRBJ2-2; D gene ambiguous. Germline V lookup: CDR1 MDHEN, CDR2 SYDVKM. The CDR3 covers 14 residues. V shed 4 bases and J shed 3 bases, with 9 bases lying between them. The CDR3 DNA sequence: TGTGCCAGCAGTTACCTACAGTACACCGGGGAGCTGTTTTTT. It codes for CASSYLQYTGELFF.

V gene TRBV7-8 combines with J gene TRBJ2-3, with a tentative D call TRBD1 (6 bases). The V end was cut by 5 bases, the J end by 6 bases, with 18 bases between. The length of the CDR3 is 15 residues. Germline V lookup: CDR1 SGHVS, CDR2 FQNEAQ. The CDR3 loop is CASSKLVGAPDTQYF. CDR3 DNA sequence: TGTGCCAGCAGCAAATTAGTGGGGGCTCCCGATACGCAGTATTTT.

V and J are TRBV6-1 and TRBJ2-2; a weak D match, TRBD2 (6 bases). This CDR3 has 14 residues. Germline CDR1 reads MNHNS; CDR2 reads SASEGT. Trimming removed 3 bases from V and 5 bases from J, with 10 bases in between. The CDR3 nucleotides are TGTGCCAGCAGTGACAGGGAGGTGACCGGGGAGCTGTTTTTT. Translated, it gives CASSDREVTGELFF.

The V call is TRBV9, the J call TRBJ1-4; 8 nucleotides match TRBD1. CDR3 length equals 19 residues. Germline V gene data show CDR1 as SGDLS and CDR2 as YYNGEE. The ends lost 0 bases at V and 1 base at J; junction bases unmatched: 11. This CDR3 is CASSVGQGAVTETNEKLFF. The DNA for the CDR3 is TGTGCCAGCAGCGTAGGTCAGGGGGCTGTTACGGAAACTAATGAAAAACTGTTTTTT.

In its sample, this clone was seen once. The chain has TRBV5-1 and TRBJ1-1; D not resolved. The germline V gene has CDR1 SGHRS and CDR2 YFSETQ. V lost 6 bases and J 0 bases, leaving 3 bases between the germline ends. The CDR3 loop spans 11 amino acids. CDR3 sequence reads: CASIMNTEAFF. The CDR3 DNA reads TGCGCCAGCATTATGAACACTGAAGCTTTCTTT.

The V gene is TRBV28, the J gene TRBJ2-7; D is possibly TRBD2 (6 bases). In germline, CDR1 is MDHEN, CDR2 SYDVKM. V was pared by 2 bases and J by 0 bases, with 11 bases between. The CDR3 is 15 amino acids. This CDR3 reads CASSLRGISSYEQYF. The CDR3 region has the DNA TGTGCCAGCAGTTTACGGGGGATCAGCTCCTACGAGCAGTACTTC.

Concerning this clone itself: The sample carries other DNA sequences with the same CDR3. V usage is TRBV27 and J usage is TRBJ2-5; 7 bases fit TRBD1. Germline CDR1 reads MNHEY; CDR2 reads SMNVEV (reference sequence). The CDR3 contains 14 residues. With 3 bases clipped from V and 5 bases from J, the junction kept 6 bases outside the gene matches. This CDR3 reads CASSLTGLGETQYF. The CDR3 coding sequence is TGTGCCAGCAGTTTGACAGGGCTGGGGGAGACCCAGTACTTC.

This clone was detected a few times. The CDR3 DNA reads as TGTGCCAGTACCCCGGACAGCACGCTTGACTATGGCTACACCTTC. It yields the protein CASTPDSTLDYGYTF. The chain is built from TRBV19 and TRBJ1-2, with TRBD1 as a possible D gene (6 bases). Germline V gene lookup returns CDR1 LNHDA and CDR2 SQIVND (reference sequence). Deletions cut 7 bases from V and 3 bases from J, with 18 bases between. The CDR3 covers 15 residues.

The rearrangement links TRBV6-5 to TRBJ2-7, with 11 bases identical to TRBD2. CDR1 and CDR2 from the germline V gene are MNHEY and SVGAGI. This CDR3 contains 14 residues. J lost 3 bases, V lost 7 bases, and 5 bases had no gene match. The CDR3, as DNA: TGTGCCAGCACTTTAGCGGGGGGGGACTACGAGCAGTACTTC. This sequence encodes CASTLAGGDYEQYF.

The J gene is TRBJ2-7, the V gene TRBV19; D is perhaps TRBD2 (7 bases). The CDR3 is 15 amino acids. V lost 1 base to trimming and J lost 5 bases, with 15 bases between them. Germline CDR1 and CDR2: LNHDA and SQIVND (reference sequence). CDR3 coding DNA: TGTGCCAGTAGTATAGTACCGGGGGGCTTAAACGAGCAGTACTTC. Its translation: CASSIVPGGLNEQYF.

The V gene is TRBV4-1, the J gene TRBJ2-7; D unclear. The CDR3 loop spans 13 amino acids. V was trimmed by 0 bases and J by 7 bases, leaving 10 bases between them. Germline V gene lookup returns CDR1 MGHRA and CDR2 YSYEKL. Here the CDR3 DNA reads TGCGCCAGCAGCCAAGATCCGGTGATGGAGCAGTACTTC. This encodes CASSQDPVMEQYF.

This chain joins TRBV4-2 and TRBJ1-1, with 7 bases aligning to TRBD1. The CDR3 extends over 16 amino acids. J lost 6 bases, V lost 0 bases, and 10 bases had no gene match. Germline CDR1 LGHNA, CDR2 YNFKEQ. CDR3 residues: CASSQDYRTGAPEAFF. DNA of the CDR3: TGTGCCAGCAGCCAAGACTACAGGACAGGAGCCCCTGAAGCTTTCTTT.

This chain uses TRBV21-1 with TRBJ2-7. TRBV21-1 is classified as a pseudogene. The CDR3 runs to 14 residues. The CDR3 loop reads CARTKSACYYEQYF. CDR3 DNA: TGTGCCAGGACCAAGTCGGCGTGCTACTACGAGCAGTACTTC.

The chain couples TRBV11-3 to TRBJ2-3; TRBD1 aligns across 12 bases. The CDR3 extends over 16 amino acids. CDR1 is SGHNT, CDR2 YENEEA, per germline. J lost 14 bases, V lost 2 bases, and 14 bases had no gene match. DNA for the CDR3: TGTGCCAGCAGCTTATGGTGGGACAGGGGGCCGTTTATGTGGTATTTT. Its protein is CASSLWWDRGPFMWYF.

The chain is built from TRBV5-4 and TRBJ1-4, with D unclear. The germline CDR1 and CDR2 sequences are SGHNT and YYREEE (reference sequence). This CDR3 contains 13 residues. Trimming removed 0 bases from V and 5 bases from J, with 5 bases in between. The CDR3 nucleotides read TGTGCCAGCAGCTTGGCTTTAAATGAAAAACTGTTTTTT. It yields the protein CASSLALNEKLFF. Full variable domain (remainder filled in from reference TRBV5-4 and TRBJ1-4): ETGVTQSPTHLIKTRGQQVTLRCSSQSGHNTVSWYQQALGQGPQFIFQYYREEENGRGNFPPRFSGLQFPNYSSELNVNALELDDSALYLCASSLALNEKLFFGSGTQLSVL.

Turning to this clone: Other DNA sequences in the sample encode the same CDR3. This chain links TRBV27 with TRBJ2-7; no definite D call. Trimming shortened V by 0 bases and J by 3 bases, and 6 bases separated the two germline ends. Germline V gene sequence: CDR1 MNHEY, CDR2 SMNVEV (reference sequence). This CDR3 region has 13 residues. In DNA form, the CDR3 reads TGTGCCAGCAGTTTATCCGCCCACTACGAGCAGTACTTC. Translation: CASSLSAHYEQYF.

The chain employs TRBV29-1 and TRBJ2-2, with D hard to call. The CDR3 sequence is 14 residues long. V was pared by 0 bases and J by 1 base, with 6 bases between. Germline lookup yields CDR1 SQVTM and CDR2 ANQGSEA. The CDR3 nucleotides read TGCAGCGTTGAAGATCAGGAGAACACCGGGGAGCTGTTTTTT. Encoded protein: CSVEDQENTGELFF.

The rearrangement links TRBV2 to TRBJ2-1; TRBD2 might be the D (6 bases). V lost 2 bases to trimming and J lost 8 bases, with 16 bases between them. CDR1 is SNHLY and CDR2 is FYNNEI in the germline V gene. The CDR3 consists of 15 residues. The CDR3 is CASSESGGLRDEQFF. CDR3 in DNA: TGTGCCAGCAGTGAAAGTGGGGGACTTCGGGATGAGCAGTTCTTC.

This chain joins TRBV7-6 and TRBJ2-1, with D tentatively TRBD1 (5 bases). This CDR3 is 16 amino acids long. CDR1 is SGHVS and CDR2 is FNYEAQ in the germline V gene. With 5 bases removed from V and 0 bases from J, the gap between germline ends came to 14 bases. The CDR3 sequence: CASSNSGLSSYNEQFF. The DNA for the CDR3 is TGTGCCAGCAGCAATTCAGGGTTAAGCTCCTACAATGAGCAGTTCTTC. Using reference TRBV7-6 and TRBJ2-1 for the parts outside the CDR3, the full variable domain is GAGVSQSPRYKVTKRGQDVALRCDPISGHVSLYWYRQALGQGPEFLTYFNYEAQQDKSGLPNDRFSAERPEGSISTLTIQRTEQRDSAMYRCASSNSGLSSYNEQFFGPGTRLTVL.

V gene TRBV9 combines with J gene TRBJ2-7; a weak D match, TRBD1 (6 bases). The germline CDR1 and CDR2 sequences are SGDLS and YYNGEE. This CDR3 contains 13 residues. Trimming pared 3 bases from V and 6 bases from J, leaving 13 bases between. For the CDR3, the DNA is TGTGCCAGCAGCGCCGTTGTACAGGGCGAGCAGTACTTC. Amino acids: CASSAVVQGEQYF.

The chain combines TRBV7-2 with TRBJ2-7; 12 nucleotides align to TRBD2. The V gene's germline CDR1 is SGHTA and CDR2 FQGNSA. The CDR3 runs 16 residues. Trimming at V came to 5 bases and at J to 0 bases, leaving 5 bases not matched to a gene. Here the CDR3 DNA reads TGTGCCAGCAGCCTAGAACTAGCGGGAGGCTCCTACGAGCAGTACTTC. Protein: CASSLELAGGSYEQYF. Based on the CDR3 plus reference TRBV7-2 and TRBJ2-7, the full variable domain is GAGVSQSPSNKVTEKGKDVELRCDPISGHTALYWYRQSLGQGLEFLIYFQGNSAPDKSGLPSDRFSAERTGGSVSTLTIQRTQQEDSAVYLCASSLELAGGSYEQYFGPGTRLTVT.

V is TRBV29-1 and J is TRBJ1-2; 9 nucleotides match TRBD1. This CDR3 is built from 13 residues. Per the germline V gene, CDR1 is SQVTM and CDR2 is ANQGSEA. Germline trimming cut 6 bases from V and 0 bases from J; bases unmatched to any gene: 2. The CDR3 DNA sequence: TGCAGCGTCCGGACAGGGGCTAACTATGGCTACACCTTC. Its protein is CSVRTGANYGYTF.

V gene TRBV4-1 combines with J gene TRBJ1-2; D remains ambiguous. V was pared by 1 base and J by 3 bases, with 12 bases between. This CDR3 region has 15 residues. CDR1 MGHRA and CDR2 YSYEKL come from the germline V gene. CDR3 sequence: CASSQVANEYYGYTF. The CDR3 DNA follows: TGCGCCAGCAGCCAAGTAGCTAACGAATACTATGGCTACACCTTC.

The chain carries TRBV4-1 and TRBJ2-7; D perhaps matches TRBD1 (7 bases). The CDR3 loop spans 15 amino acids. Trimming shortened V by 2 bases and J by 4 bases, and 15 bases separated the two germline ends. Per the germline V gene, CDR1 is MGHRA and CDR2 is YSYEKL. CDR3 amino acids: CASSQNAGGRYEQYF. The DNA of the CDR3 is TGCGCCAGCAGCCAAAATGCAGGGGGGAGGTACGAGCAGTACTTC.

This chain joins TRBV15 and TRBJ2-3; D is ambiguous. The germline V gene encodes CDR1 LNHNV and CDR2 YYDKDF (reference sequence). Between the trimmed V and J ends, which lost 1 base and 6 bases, there was a span of 8 bases. This CDR3 contains 13 residues. CDR3 residues: CATSRATMDTQYF. CDR3 in DNA: TGTGCCACCAGCAGAGCCACGATGGATACGCAGTATTTT.

This sequence joins TRBV7-9 and TRBJ1-1; D is ambiguous. V shed 5 bases and J shed 10 bases, with 14 bases lying between them. This CDR3 has 12 amino acids. In germline, CDR1 is SEHNR, CDR2 FQNEAQ (reference sequence). Here the CDR3 reads CASSPDTMGAFF. The CDR3 nucleotides are TGTGCCAGCAGCCCTGATACGATGGGAGCTTTCTTT.